This T cell receptor (beta chain) is from a study of cytomegalovirus exposure and HLA in healthy donors. Whole-study findings and limits: Specificity of three CMV-associated chains for CMV antigens was verified in vitro.

The PCR employed 60 Vbeta primers together with 13 Jbeta primers. Assay: immunoSEQ multiplex PCR; the TCRdb copy retains only in-frame clones and omits some. The data contain under 250,000 clones, approximately 79% of them singletons. A remark on this clone: The antigen remains unidentified. The identical CDR3 is also encoded by other nucleotide sequences in the sample.

This CDR3 is 13 amino acids long. In germline, CDR1 is MNHEY, CDR2 SMNVEV (reference sequence). V gave up 6 bases and J gave up 4 bases; unmatched junction bases: 4. This receptor was taken from a man aged 45-65 years in good health and CMV-seronegative. V usage is TRBV27 and J usage is TRBJ1-2; 8 positions agree with TRBD1. Sequences were obtained from PBMCs. CDR3 in DNA: TGTGCCAGCAGCCTAACAGGGGGCTATGGCTACACCTTC. It codes for CASSLTGGYGYTF.